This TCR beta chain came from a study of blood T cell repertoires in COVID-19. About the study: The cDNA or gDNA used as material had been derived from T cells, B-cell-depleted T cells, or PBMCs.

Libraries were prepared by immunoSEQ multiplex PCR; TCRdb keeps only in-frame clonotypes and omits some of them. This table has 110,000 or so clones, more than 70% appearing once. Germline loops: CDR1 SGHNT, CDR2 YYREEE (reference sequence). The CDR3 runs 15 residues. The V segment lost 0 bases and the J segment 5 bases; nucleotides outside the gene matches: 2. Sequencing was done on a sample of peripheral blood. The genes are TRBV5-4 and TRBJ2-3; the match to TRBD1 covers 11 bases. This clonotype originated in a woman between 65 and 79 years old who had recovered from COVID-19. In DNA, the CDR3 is TGTGCCAGCAGCTTGGGGGGGACAGGGGGAGATACGCAGTATTTT. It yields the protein CASSLGGTGGDTQYF. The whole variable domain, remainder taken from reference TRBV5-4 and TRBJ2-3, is ETGVTQSPTHLIKTRGQQVTLRCSSQSGHNTVSWYQQALGQGPQFIFQYYREEENGRGNFPPRFSGLQFPNYSSELNVNALELDDSALYLCASSLGGTGGDTQYFGPGTRLTVL.